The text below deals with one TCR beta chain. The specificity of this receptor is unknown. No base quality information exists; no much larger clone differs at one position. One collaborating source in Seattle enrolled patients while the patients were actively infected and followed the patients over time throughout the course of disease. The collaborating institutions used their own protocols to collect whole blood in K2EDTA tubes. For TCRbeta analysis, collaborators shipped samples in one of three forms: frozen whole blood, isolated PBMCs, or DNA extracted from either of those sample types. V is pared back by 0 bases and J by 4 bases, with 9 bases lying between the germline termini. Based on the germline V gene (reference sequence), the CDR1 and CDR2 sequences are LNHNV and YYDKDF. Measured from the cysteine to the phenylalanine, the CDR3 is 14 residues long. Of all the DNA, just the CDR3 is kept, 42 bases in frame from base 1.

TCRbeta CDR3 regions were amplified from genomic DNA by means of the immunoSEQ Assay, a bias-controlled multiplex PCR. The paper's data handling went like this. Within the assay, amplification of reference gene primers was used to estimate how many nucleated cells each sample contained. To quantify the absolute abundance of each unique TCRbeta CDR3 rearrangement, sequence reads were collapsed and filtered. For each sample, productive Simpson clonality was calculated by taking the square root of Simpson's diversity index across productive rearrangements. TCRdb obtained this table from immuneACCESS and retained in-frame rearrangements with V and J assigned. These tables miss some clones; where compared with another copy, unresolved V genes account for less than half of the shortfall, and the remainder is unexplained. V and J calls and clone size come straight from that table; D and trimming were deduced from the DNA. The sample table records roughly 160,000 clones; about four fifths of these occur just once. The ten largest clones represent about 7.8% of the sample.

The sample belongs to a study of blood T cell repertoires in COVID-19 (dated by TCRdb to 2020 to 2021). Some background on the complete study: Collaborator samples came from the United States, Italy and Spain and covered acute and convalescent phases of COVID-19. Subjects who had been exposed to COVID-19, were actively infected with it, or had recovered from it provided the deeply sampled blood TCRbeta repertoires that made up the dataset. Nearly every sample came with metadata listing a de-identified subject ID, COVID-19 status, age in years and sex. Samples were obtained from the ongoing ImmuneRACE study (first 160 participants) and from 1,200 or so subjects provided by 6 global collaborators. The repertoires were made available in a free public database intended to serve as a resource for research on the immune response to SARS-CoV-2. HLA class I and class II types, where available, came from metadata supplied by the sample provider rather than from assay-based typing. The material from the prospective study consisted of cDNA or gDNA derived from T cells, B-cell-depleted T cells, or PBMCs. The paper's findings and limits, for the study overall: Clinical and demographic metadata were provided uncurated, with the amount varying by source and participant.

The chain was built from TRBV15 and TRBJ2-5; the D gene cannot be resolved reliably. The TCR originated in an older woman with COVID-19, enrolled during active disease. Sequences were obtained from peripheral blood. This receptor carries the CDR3 CATSRDGRIETQYF. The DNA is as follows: TGTGCCACCAGCAGAGATGGTAGAATAGAGACCCAGTACTTC.